Below, 13 T cell receptor beta chains from the same sample are listed, as sequenced in a study of blood T cells in healthy people across ages (dated by TCRdb to about 2015). Library method: 5' RACE. TCRdb lists the instrument as Illumina HiSeq 2500. A second PCR of about 7 to 12 cycles was run with a J-beta primer mix and a sample-barcoded 5' primer. TCRdb reanalyzed the raw reads on its own, using fastp at Q25 for trimming and MiXCR for clone calling, and kept in-frame beta chains. Every entry covers one CDR3 protein and lists the most common genes and DNA from its rows. The table for this sample lists about 800,000 distinct CDR3 sequences; 25% of them were counted only once. 3% to 4.5% of the sample lies in the top ten. This same sample was also part of a study on T cells of mothers and their children.

Specimen: blood. The receptor source for this set is a boy younger than 18 in good health.

On this clonotype itself: At one end, the junction sequence differs from germline, possibly due to a read error. The rearrangement joins TRBV6-1 to TRBJ2-5; possibly TRBD1 or TRBD2 for D (6 bases each). CDR1 is MNHNS, CDR2 SASEGT, per germline. The length of the CDR3 is 15 residues. The CDR3 nucleotides read TGTGCCAGCAGTGGCCGGCCGCGGGGACAAGAAACCCAGTACTTC. It yields the protein CASSGRPRGQETQYF.

In this sample, this clonotype turned up a few times. The chain carries TRBV20-1 and TRBJ1-1, with D unresolved. The V and J ends lost 0 bases and 1 base respectively, with 12 bases between them. This CDR3 comprises 15 residues. Germline values: CDR1 DFQATT, CDR2 SNEGSKA (reference sequence). This CDR3 is CSAREVGRPNTEAFF. In DNA, the CDR3 is TGCAGTGCTAGAGAGGTCGGACGGCCGAACACTGAAGCTTTCTTT.

The rearrangement links TRBV12-3 or TRBV12-4 to TRBJ1-1, with a tentative D call TRBD1 (5 bases). Between the trimmed V and J ends, which lost 7 bases and 12 bases, there was a span of 21 bases. The CDR3 has 13 residues. CDR3 loop: CASTEPGRRLTFF. The CDR3 nucleotides read TGTGCCAGCACCGAGCCAGGGAGGCGTTTGACTTTCTTT.

The rearrangement uses TRBV7-3 and TRBJ2-6; D not resolved. There are 14 residues in the CDR3. Germline loops: CDR1 SGHTA, CDR2 FQGTGA. The germline V and J ends were trimmed by 5 bases and 3 bases, with 8 bases remaining between them. In nucleotides, the CDR3 is TGTGCCAGCAGCCCCGTAGGTGGGGCCAACGTCCTGACTTTC. This sequence encodes CASSPVGGANVLTF.

The CDR3 spells CASSQTRSDVDIQYF. The CDR3 DNA reads TGTGCCAGCAGCCAAACGAGGTCGGACGTCGACATTCAGTACTTC. The chain couples TRBV3-1 to TRBJ2-4; D not resolved. The CDR3 has 15 residues. Germline CDR1 reads LGHDT; CDR2 reads YNNKEL (reference sequence). Deletions cut 2 bases from V and 8 bases from J, with 16 bases between.

This clonotype showed up just once. The rearrangement uses TRBV5-1 and TRBJ1-4; TRBD1 matches at 8 bases. The CDR3 runs to 17 residues. CDR1 SGHRS and CDR2 YFSETQ come from the germline V gene. V was pared by 4 bases and J by 7 bases, with 15 bases of the junction left unmatched. This CDR3 is CASSLLDRDAFGEKLFF. Here the CDR3 DNA reads TGCGCCAGCAGCCTACTGGACAGGGATGCCTTTGGTGAAAAACTGTTTTTT.

The CDR3 loop is CASSWVAGGPWNEQFF. The CDR3 DNA reads TGTGCCAGCAGCTGGGTAGCGGGAGGGCCCTGGAATGAGCAGTTCTTC. The gene calls are TRBV5-6 and TRBJ2-1; 11 bases fit TRBD2. Per the germline V gene, CDR1 is SGHDT and CDR2 is YYEEEE. J lost 7 bases, V lost 3 bases, and 9 bases had no gene match. The CDR3 loop spans 16 amino acids.

The chain links TRBV7-3 to TRBJ2-3, with 7 nucleotides matching TRBD2. This CDR3 spans 16 amino acids. Germline loops: CDR1 SGHTA, CDR2 FQGTGA. V was clipped by 0 bases and J by 4 bases; unmatched bases: 7. The CDR3: CASSLTFGGSPDTQYF. The CDR3 nucleotides read TGTGCCAGCAGCTTAACGTTTGGCGGGAGCCCAGATACGCAGTATTTT.

In this sample, this clonotype turned up a few times. The genes are TRBV4-3 and TRBJ1-1; D gene ambiguous. The CDR3 covers 19 residues. The V and J ends lost 1 base and 2 bases respectively, with 23 bases between them. The V gene's germline CDR1 is LGHNA and CDR2 YSLEER. The CDR3 reads CASSQGAGLYTRLNTEAFF. The CDR3 DNA sequence: TGCGCCAGCAGCCAAGGAGCCGGTCTTTATACGAGGCTAAACACTGAAGCTTTCTTT.

The V and J genes are TRBV10-3 and TRBJ2-3; D ambiguous. CDR1 is ENHRY and CDR2 is SYGVKD in the germline V gene. This CDR3 has 16 amino acids. Trimming stripped 6 bases from V and 6 bases from J, with 22 bases between. Written as DNA, the CDR3 is TGTGCCATCAGCGAAGGACCAGTCGAAAATCGGGATACGCAGTATTTT. This codes for CAISEGPVENRDTQYF.

As concerns this clonotype: The junction differs from germline at one of its ends, possibly a read error. The CDR3 region has the DNA TGCCCCAGCACCGTCCCCGGTCCGGCAGATACGCAGTATTTT. It translates to CPSTVPGPADTQYF. The V gene is TRBV5-1, the J gene TRBJ2-3; D remains unclear. This CDR3 is built from 14 residues. From germline, CDR1 is SGHRS and CDR2 YFSETQ.

The chain carries TRBV29-1 and TRBJ1-5; D is uncertain. Germline CDR1 reads SQVTM; CDR2 reads ANQGSEA. V was pared by 4 bases and J by 3 bases, with 13 bases between. The CDR3 totals 14 residues. In DNA, the CDR3 is TGCAGCGTTGCTCAGGCGGGCAACAATCAGCCCCAGCATTTT. It translates to CSVAQAGNNQPQHF.

V usage is TRBV20-1 and J usage is TRBJ2-1; no definite D call. Trimming cost V 0 bases and J 4 bases, with 10 bases left between them. This CDR3 spans 14 amino acids. Germline V gives CDR1 DFQATT, CDR2 SNEGSKA (reference sequence). CDR3 amino acids: CSARDGNLYNEQFF. The CDR3 nucleotides are TGCAGTGCTAGAGATGGGAACCTTTACAATGAGCAGTTCTTC.